The 9 T cell receptor beta chains below come from one sample, sequenced in a study of PD-1 blockade in classical Hodgkin lymphoma. Assay used: immunoSEQ multiplex PCR; TCRdb lists only in-frame clones, some missing. The data show 72,000 or so clones, around 93% seen once. After autologous stem cell transplantation all patients relapsed, and prior brentuximab vedotin exposure differed between cohorts. The material sequenced was peripheral blood mononuclear cells (PBMCs), taken at baseline. The receptors here all came from a human donor with classical Hodgkin lymphoma.

The table lists this clone with a count of one. The chain links TRBV19 to TRBJ2-1; 11 bases are a match to TRBD2. CDR1 and CDR2 from the germline V gene are LNHDA and SQIVND (reference sequence). Losses at the gene ends were 6 bases for V and 4 bases for J; bases not matched to a gene: 8. This CDR3 spans 16 amino acids. In nucleotides, the CDR3 is TGTGCCAGTAGCCGCGGACTAGCGGGCGGTTACAATGAGCAGTTCTTC. Amino acids: CASSRGLAGGYNEQFF.

The chain uses TRBV4-1 and TRBJ1-4; D perhaps matches TRBD1 (5 bases). From germline, CDR1 is MGHRA and CDR2 YSYEKL. This CDR3 is built from 15 residues. V was trimmed by 0 bases and J by 13 bases, leaving 18 bases between them. The CDR3 DNA sequence: TGCGCCAGCAGCCAAGAGGGTTTGGGGGGTTCGGTACTGTTTTTT. This encodes CASSQEGLGGSVLFF.

The chain has TRBV19 and TRBJ2-1; the D is unclear. Germline loops: CDR1 LNHDA, CDR2 SQIVND (reference sequence). Trimming pared 6 bases from V and 1 base from J, leaving 10 bases between. The CDR3 has 14 amino acids. CDR3 amino acids: CASRGQRSYNEQFF. The CDR3 DNA reads TGTGCCAGTAGGGGTCAAAGGTCCTACAATGAGCAGTTCTTC.

The chain combines TRBV19 with TRBJ2-2, with 7 bases fitting TRBD1. CDR1 and CDR2 from the germline V gene are LNHDA and SQIVND (reference sequence). The CDR3 consists of 14 residues. V was pared by 4 bases and J by 5 bases, with 4 bases of the junction left unmatched. The CDR3, as DNA: TGTGCCAGTAGTAGGGAACAGGGGACCGGGGAGCTGTTTTTT. Translating gives CASSREQGTGELFF.

The chain links TRBV27 to TRBJ2-1, with D perhaps matching TRBD2 (5 bases). The CDR3 runs 12 residues. Trimming cost V 5 bases and J 6 bases, with 8 bases left between them. CDR1 MNHEY and CDR2 SMNVEV come from the germline V gene (reference sequence). CDR3: CASSADFNEQFF. CDR3 sequence (DNA): TGTGCCAGCAGTGCGGACTTCAATGAGCAGTTCTTC.

This clone was counted a single time. The chain has TRBV2 and TRBJ1-1; 8 nucleotides align to TRBD1. CDR1 and CDR2 (germline): SNHLY, FYNNEI. J gave up 4 bases and V 6 bases, and 10 bases lay outside the gene matches. The CDR3 totals 15 residues. The CDR3 loop reads CASRGTGTTTTEAFF. In DNA form, the CDR3 reads TGTGCCAGCAGGGGGACAGGAACCACCACCACTGAAGCTTTCTTT. The full variable domain, completed using reference TRBV2 and TRBJ1-1, is EPEVTQTPSHQVTQMGQEVILRCVPISNHLYFYWYRQILGQKVEFLVSFYNNEISEKSEIFDDQFSVERPDGSNFTLKIRSTKLEDSAMYFCASRGTGTTTTEAFFGQGTRLTVV.

This clone was counted a few times. The chain has TRBV10-3 and TRBJ2-7, with 8 positions matching TRBD1. The germline gives CDR1 ENHRY, CDR2 SYGVKD. There are 14 residues in the CDR3. The V and J ends lost 6 bases and 5 bases, in that order; junction bases with no gene match: 9. The CDR3 spells CAIRPGTGWDEQYF. CDR3 nucleotides: TGTGCCATCAGGCCAGGGACAGGTTGGGACGAGCAGTACTTC.

The chain is built from TRBV2 and TRBJ1-2; 11 bases match TRBD1. The CDR3 consists of 15 residues. V shed 6 bases, J shed 8 bases, and the junction held 11 bases outside the gene matches. Germline CDR1 reads SNHLY; CDR2 reads FYNNEI. CDR3 in DNA: TGTGCCAGCAGAGATGGACAGGGGGCGACATGGGGCTACACCTTC. Its translation is CASRDGQGATWGYTF.

This chain connects TRBV2 to TRBJ1-2, with 7 bases matching TRBD1. The CDR3 has 15 amino acids. The V and J ends lost 9 bases and 5 bases, in that order; junction bases with no gene match: 15. Germline CDR1 is SNHLY and CDR2 is FYNNEI. The CDR3 is CASYRDSSSFYGYTF. CDR3 nucleotides: TGTGCCAGTTACCGGGACAGCTCGTCCTTTTATGGCTACACCTTC.